This T cell receptor beta chain originates from a study of T cells in Graves' hyperthyroidism and ophthalmopathy. The wider study: Peripheral blood collection took place at initial diagnosis, before any treatment. Study-wide points: Blood also contained most expanded thyroid clonotypes above 0.001.

This clonotype was picked up many times. Its antigen remains unknown. The germline V gene has CDR1 SGHVS and CDR2 FQNEAQ. The CDR3 contains 13 residues. V shed 4 bases, J shed 7 bases, and the junction held 6 bases outside the gene matches. TCR beta CDR3 sequences were amplified from RNA transcripts. When the TCR CDR3 underwent first-round RT-PCR, the HTBI primer set was used. TCRdb redid the calling of the multiplex PCR reads with MiXCR, one entry per CDR3 protein. The table lists 500,000 to 650,000 distinct CDR3 sequences, 14% of them singletons. The study defined stable Graves' hyperthyroidism as no ophthalmopathy progression within 18 months. Aged 18 to 65, the patients had hyperthyroidism that was newly diagnosed and had lasted under 2 months.

The specimen was blood. The receptor was derived from a woman aged 40 to 50 with Graves' hyperthyroidism. The J gene is TRBJ2-7, the V gene TRBV7-8, with 8 bases fitting TRBD1. This CDR3 reads CASSSRTGYEQYF. DNA of the CDR3: TGTGCCAGCAGCTCGAGGACAGGGTATGAGCAGTACTTC.